This TCR beta chain comes out of a study of T cells in Graves' hyperthyroidism and ophthalmopathy (dated by TCRdb to the late 2010s). For the study in its entirety: Peripheral blood samples were taken at initial diagnosis, before any treatment was given. A discovery cohort of fewer than 110 patients, approximately 44 with Graves' ophthalmopathy and 57 with stable Graves' hyperthyroidism, was used to find distinguishing TCR V-J signatures. Whether ophthalmopathy could be predicted prospectively was tested in an independent validation cohort made up of about 20 hyperthyroidism patients plus 17 patients who later progressed to ophthalmopathy. The approximately 100 discovery patients were randomly divided into training and test sets at a 7:3 ratio. Thyroid tissue and blood T-cell repertoires from about 6 Graves' hyperthyroidism patients were also compared in the study. Once sampling was done, hyperthyroidism patients were given methimazole at a starting dose of 30 mg daily, whereas ophthalmopathy patients were given high-dose intravenous methylprednisolone. The paper describes TCR Vbeta CDR3 sequencing of 120 to 150 peripheral blood samples, made up of 43 ophthalmopathy patients, around 78 hyperthyroidism patients and roughly 17 progressor patients. Points the paper makes about the study in general: A 13 V-J signature model separated ophthalmopathy from stable hyperthyroidism, with around 91% sensitivity and just under 84% specificity in cross-validation and 80%/75% in testing. Most expanded thyroid clonotypes (frequency above 0.001) were also found in blood, which suggests that blood repertoires may mirror thyroid immune responses. No statistical method was used to set the sample size in advance, and investigators knew the group allocation. During validation, the model predicted progression to ophthalmopathy a median of approximately 6.5 months ahead of onset, with just under 71% sensitivity and more than 72% specificity.

The TCR beta CDR3 regions were amplified from the RNA transcripts. For the first round of RT-PCR on the TCR CDR3, the HTBI primer set was used together with the Qiagen OneStep RT-PCR kit. Libraries were constructed in a second round of multiplex PCR, after which size selection and purification were performed. Sequencing of the libraries was done on an Illumina HiSeq2000 using paired-end 100 bp reads. The paper's processing steps were these. SOAPnuke was used to process the raw data, throwing out any read that contained adapters or uncalled bases, had a mean Phred below 15, or lacked an exact constant-primer or identifier match. COPE v1.2.5 was used to merge high-quality paired reads, and clonotypes were defined as unique nucleotide sequences. MiTCR v1.1 was used to align the clonotypes against IMGT TRBV, TRBD and TRBJ reference segments. Analysis was restricted to V-J combinations with a frequency above 0.0001, which covered about 99% of repertoires. A TCS score was defined as the ratio between F50 (clonal expansion) and ExV (chaos), using BLOSUM62-based TCRdist between CDR3 peptides within each V-J. Welch's t-statistics and random forest reduced 450 to 600 V-J features to about 13, which were used in a naive Bayes classifier (R e1071). Through fastp at Q25 and MiXCR, TCRdb rebuilt clones from the public reads, retaining in-frame beta chains. Rows with a matching CDR3 protein are joined into one entry that keeps the most common DNA and genes. V and J calls and clone size were set by TCRdb, not the authors. The sample table contains about half a million distinct CDR3 sequences; only one count was recorded for roughly 20% of them. 26% of the sample goes to the ten largest clones.

Stable Graves' hyperthyroidism was defined as the absence of progression to ophthalmopathy over 18 months of follow-up. Hyperthyroidism patients were aged 18 to 65 years and newly diagnosed, with disease duration of less than 2 months. The study excluded patients with uncontrolled infections, other autoimmune diseases, pregnancy or lactation. Clinical symptoms, serum thyroxine and TRAb, thyroid ultrasound, and orbital computed tomography formed the basis for the diagnoses. PBMCs were separated from 10 ml of fresh peripheral blood using Ficoll-Paque density gradient centrifugation. Trizol reagent was used to extract total RNA, and RNA quality was then checked on an Agilent 2100 Bioanalyzer. This clonotype was observed a few times. This clone's antigen is unknown. No qualities accompany the bases; no much larger clone lies one base away. The source material was blood. This receptor was identified in a man aged 18 to 29 with Graves' hyperthyroidism.

The nucleotide sequence reads as follows: TGCAGCGCAAGGACCCAGGGGGGGTACGAGCAGTACTTC. The translation is CSARTQGGYEQYF. This receptor chain uses TRBV29-1 and TRBJ2-7, with the D gene possibly TRBD1 or TRBD2, each one fitting 7 bases. Sequences SQVTM (CDR1) and ANQGSEA (CDR2) are obtained from the germline V gene. The V and J ends are trimmed by 7 bases and 4 bases, leaving 17 bases between them. From its cysteine to its phenylalanine, the CDR3 spans 13 amino acids. Left in the record is the CDR3 DNA by itself, 39 bases read in frame from the first base.